The 17 T cell receptor beta chains given below trace back to one sample, sequenced in a study of response to subunit inactivated influenza vaccine. TCRdb analysed the RT-PCR reads with MiXCR anew, one entry per CDR3 protein. The repertoire holds around 580,000 distinct CDR3 sequences, 12% seen once, with roughly 10% in the top ten. The specimen was PBMCs from blood, collected on the day of vaccination. Receptors were obtained from a man between 45 and 60 years old who received an inactivated influenza vaccine.

This clonotype was observed a few times. V gene TRBV7-2 combines with J gene TRBJ1-1, with 8 bases lining up with TRBD1. Germline loops: CDR1 SGHTA, CDR2 FQGNSA. Losses at the gene ends were 2 bases for V and 1 base for J; bases not matched to a gene: 9. The CDR3 contains 17 residues. CDR3: CASSLWVDRGPNTEAFF. The CDR3 nucleotides read TGTGCCAGCAGCTTATGGGTAGACAGGGGCCCGAACACTGAAGCTTTCTTT.

This clonotype was seen many times. This chain joins TRBV10-3 and TRBJ2-1, with D hard to call. This CDR3 has 12 residues. Germline CDR1 and CDR2: ENHRY and SYGVKD. V gave up 8 bases and J gave up 5 bases, with 10 bases separating them. Here the CDR3 reads CAIARSDNEQFF. CDR3 DNA sequence: TGTGCCATCGCCAGATCTGACAATGAGCAGTTCTTC.

In this sample, this clonotype turned up many times. This chain connects TRBV28 to TRBJ2-5, with D hard to call. The CDR3 length is 15 residues. CDR1 and CDR2 from the germline V gene are MDHEN and SYDVKM. V lost 3 bases and J 2 bases, leaving 13 bases between the germline ends. For the CDR3, the DNA is TGTGCCAGCAGTTTTCTAGGCCAGCTACAAGAGACCCAGTACTTC. It encodes CASSFLGQLQETQYF.

The CDR3 spells CASSPRTGLGNEQFF. The CDR3 DNA is TGTGCCAGCAGCCCACGGACGGGACTCGGCAATGAGCAGTTCTTC. This chain links TRBV6-1 with TRBJ2-1; TRBD2 is a possible D gene (6 bases). Trimming took 6 bases from V and 6 from J, leaving 18 bases between them. Germline V gene lookup returns CDR1 MNHNS and CDR2 SASEGT. The CDR3 has 15 residues.

This clonotype was detected only a few times. CDR3 protein: CASSRLAENTGELFF. As DNA, the CDR3 is TGTGCCAGCAGTCGACTAGCGGAGAACACCGGGGAGCTGTTTTTT. V and J are TRBV12-3 or TRBV12-4 and TRBJ2-2, with 9 bases that match TRBD2. The CDR3 runs 15 residues. J was trimmed by 1 base and V by 5 bases; bases with no gene match: 2.

The V and J genes are TRBV7-2 and TRBJ2-3, with 7 positions matching TRBD1. In germline, CDR1 is SGHTA, CDR2 FQGNSA. Germline trimming cut 2 bases from V and 5 bases from J; bases unmatched to any gene: 7. The CDR3 is made up of 15 amino acids. CDR3 DNA sequence: TGTGCCAGCAGCTTATTAGGACAGGACTTAGATACGCAGTATTTT. It translates to CASSLLGQDLDTQYF.

The V gene is TRBV28, the J gene TRBJ2-1; D is undetermined. Germline lookup yields CDR1 MDHEN and CDR2 SYDVKM. This CDR3 is 13 amino acids long. Trimming cost V 8 bases and J 3 bases, with 11 bases left between them. The CDR3 coding sequence is TGTGCCAGCGGTGGCCTCTACTACAATGAGCAGTTCTTC. It codes for CASGGLYYNEQFF. Filled out from reference TRBV28 and TRBJ2-1, the complete variable domain reads DVKVTQSSRYLVKRTGEKVFLECVQDMDHENMFWYRQDPGLGLRLIYFSYDVKMKEKGDIPEGYSVSREKKERFSLILESASTNQTSMYLCASGGLYYNEQFFGPGTRLTVL.

This clonotype was seen a handful of times. V is TRBV7-2 and J is TRBJ2-3; D ambiguous. Trimming shortened V by 0 bases and J by 2 bases, and 9 bases separated the two germline ends. The CDR3 is made up of 15 amino acids. Germline lookup yields CDR1 SGHTA and CDR2 FQGNSA. The CDR3 DNA is TGTGCCAGCAGCTTAGCGGGCTACATCACAGATACGCAGTATTTT. Protein: CASSLAGYITDTQYF.

The V call is TRBV7-2, the J call TRBJ2-7; D is unresolved. CDR1 and CDR2 (germline): SGHTA, FQGNSA. V was clipped by 5 bases and J by 12 bases, with 20 bases between them. This CDR3 contains 13 residues. CDR3 in DNA: TGTGCCAGCAGCGCCTGGTCGTCAAAATGGCCGTACTTC. Protein sequence: CASSAWSSKWPYF.

The chain carries TRBV10-3 and TRBJ1-6; tentatively, D is TRBD1 (6 bases). CDR1 is ENHRY and CDR2 is SYGVKD in the germline V gene. V was cut by 6 bases and J by 5 bases, with 11 bases left in between. This CDR3 has 14 amino acids. CDR3 region: CAIRRQADNSPLHF. In DNA form, the CDR3 reads TGTGCCATCAGAAGACAGGCCGATAATTCACCCCTCCACTTT.

The rearrangement links TRBV6-2 or TRBV6-3 to TRBJ1-5; 7 bases agree with TRBD1. Germline loops: CDR1 MNHEY, CDR2 SVGEGT. The CDR3 spans 15 residues. The V and J ends lost 7 bases and 1 base, in that order; junction bases with no gene match: 7. CDR3 DNA sequence: TGTGCCAGCAATCCGGGACAGTGGAGCAATCAGCCCCAGCATTTT. Translating gives CASNPGQWSNQPQHF.

This clonotype has a handful of counts. In nucleotides, the CDR3 is TGTGCCAGCACCGTCGGGAACCACCCTACAACCTACGAGCAGTACTTC. It encodes CASTVGNHPTTYEQYF. The genes are TRBV6-2 or TRBV6-3 and TRBJ2-7; possible D gene TRBD2, 5 bases. The CDR3 is 16 residues long. The ends were cut back, 7 bases at V and 2 bases at J, with 21 bases in the middle. Germline CDR1 reads MNHEY; CDR2 reads SVGEGT.

This clonotype came up a few times. The chain has TRBV5-1 and TRBJ1-2; TRBD1 might be the D (5 bases). Deletions cut 0 bases from V and 0 bases from J, with 9 bases between. Germline V CDR1 and CDR2: SGHRS, YFSETQ. This CDR3 spans 15 amino acids. The CDR3: CASSLGTQTNYGYTF. The CDR3 bases are TGCGCCAGCAGCTTGGGGACACAAACTAACTATGGCTACACCTTC.

In this sample, this clonotype turned up a few times. The gene calls are TRBV5-1 and TRBJ2-3; D might be TRBD1 or TRBD2, each matching 5 bases. Trimming removed 0 bases at V and 4 bases at J, with 12 bases between. Germline V gene lookup returns CDR1 SGHRS and CDR2 YFSETQ. This CDR3 region has 15 residues. CDR3 DNA sequence: TGCGCCAGCAGCTTGGCAGGGCGGGTCGCAGATACGCAGTATTTT. This gives the protein CASSLAGRVADTQYF.

This sequence joins TRBV6-2 or TRBV6-3 and TRBJ2-1, with 15 bases lining up with TRBD2. V shed 8 bases and J 9 bases; nucleotides not matched to a gene: 5. CDR1 is MNHEY, CDR2 SVGEGT, per germline. The CDR3 runs to 14 residues. The CDR3 region has the DNA TGTGCCAGCGGACTAGCGGGGGGGCAGGGTGAGCAGTTCTTC. Translating gives CASGLAGGQGEQFF.

The chain couples TRBV4-2 to TRBJ2-1; D is uncertain. V was shortened by 0 bases and J by 7 bases, with 13 bases between the two germline ends. This CDR3 comprises 15 residues. Germline CDR1 is LGHNA and CDR2 is YNFKEQ. CDR3: CASSQELMPANEQFF. The CDR3 DNA is TGTGCCAGCAGCCAAGAACTTATGCCCGCTAATGAGCAGTTCTTC.

This clonotype was recorded a few times. The chain carries TRBV19 and TRBJ1-1; D unclear. V lost 3 bases, J lost 0 bases, and 5 bases lay in between. The CDR3 loop spans 13 amino acids. Germline lookup yields CDR1 LNHDA and CDR2 SQIVND (reference sequence). CDR3 bases: TGTGCCAGTAGTATTCAATTGAACACTGAAGCTTTCTTT. Its translation: CASSIQLNTEAFF.